One and the same sample provided the 4 T cell receptor beta chains below, sequenced in a study of T-cell memory formation after mild COVID-19. MiXCR, applied by TCRdb to the 5' RACE reads, yields one record per CDR3 protein. The sample records around 150,000 distinct CDR3 sequences, roughly 31% being singletons. Specimen: PBMCs or a T cell subset sorted from them (not recorded which). These receptors were collected from an adult woman who had mild COVID-19 (a few samples of this study predate the infection). Cell type and time point are not known.

The chain recombines TRBV15 with TRBJ2-1, with TRBD2 identical over 11 bases. J lost 4 bases, V lost 0 bases, and 14 bases had no gene match. The CDR3 length is 20 residues. In germline, CDR1 is LNHNV, CDR2 YYDKDF (reference sequence). The CDR3 DNA is TGTGCCACCAGCAGAGAGCATTTAGCGGGGGGGCAAGTGAGTTACAATGAGCAGTTCTTC. Translated, it gives CATSREHLAGGQVSYNEQFF.

This chain connects TRBV27 to TRBJ1-2; 12 positions agree with TRBD1. Germline CDR1 reads MNHEY; CDR2 reads SMNVEV (reference sequence). Unmatched junction bases numbered 10, after V lost 6 bases and J lost 2 bases. The CDR3 spans 17 residues. The CDR3 bases are TGTGCCAGCAGGCGGTTAGGGACAGGGGGCTTGAACTATGGCTACACCTTC. Protein sequence: CASRRLGTGGLNYGYTF.

The chain joins TRBV3-1 to TRBJ2-3; D unclear. CDR3 size: 15 residues. Per germline, CDR1 LGHDT and CDR2 YNNKEL (reference sequence). V gave up 0 bases and J gave up 0 bases, with 7 bases separating them. CDR3 region: CASSQDPLSTDTQYF. In DNA, the CDR3 is TGTGCCAGCAGCCAAGATCCTCTGAGCACAGATACGCAGTATTTT.

This clonotype has only a few counts. The rearrangement uses TRBV6-5 and TRBJ2-3; 7 bases are a match to TRBD2. Germline V lookup: CDR1 MNHEY, CDR2 SVGAGI. The CDR3 has 16 residues. The ends lost 0 bases at V and 5 bases at J; junction bases unmatched: 8. The CDR3 loop is CASSYSKTGGGDTQYF. CDR3 DNA: TGTGCCAGCAGTTACTCGAAGACGGGAGGTGGAGATACGCAGTATTTT.